Presented here are 9 T cell receptor beta chains from one specimen sequenced in a study of shared clonotypes between healthy human individuals. Produced via immunoSEQ multiplex PCR; TCRdb's table is partial and in-frame only. The repertoire includes approximately 1.5 million clones, roughly 98% of them detected once, and roughly 0.45% sits in the top ten. Sequencing was performed on naive CD4+ T cells sorted from blood. Subset meaning: CD45RA+ positively selected. The receptors were gathered from a man between 25 and 39 years old in good health.

CDR3 sequence: CASRQLANLHNEQFF. CDR3 in DNA: TGTGCCAGCAGGCAACTAGCAAACTTACACAATGAGCAGTTCTTC. This chain links TRBV2 with TRBJ2-1; TRBD2 might be the D (6 bases). This CDR3 region has 15 residues. CDR1 is SNHLY and CDR2 is FYNNEI in the germline V gene. Trimming removed 6 bases at V and 5 bases at J, with 17 bases between.

Points on this clone: The identical CDR3 is also encoded by other nucleotide sequences in the sample. In DNA, the CDR3 is TGCGCCAGCAGTGATCGGCTAGCGGGGTACAATGAGCAGTTCTTC. It is translated as CASSDRLAGYNEQFF. The chain carries TRBV10-1 and TRBJ2-1; 9 bases are shared with TRBD2. From germline, CDR1 is WNHNN and CDR2 SYGVQD (reference sequence). V lost 3 bases, J lost 4 bases, and 4 bases stayed unmatched. The CDR3 extends over 15 amino acids.

This clone was counted a single time. J is TRBJ1-1 and V is TRBV5-5; 7 positions match TRBD1. Germline loops: CDR1 SGHKS, CDR2 YYEKEE (reference sequence). The CDR3 has 15 residues. The trim removed 4 bases at V and 3 bases at J, leaving 9 bases unmatched. Here the CDR3 reads CASSLHGQAYTEAFF. CDR3 DNA: TGTGCCAGCAGCCTCCATGGACAGGCGTACACTGAAGCTTTCTTT.

This chain joins TRBV6-6 and TRBJ2-3; TRBD2 aligns across 7 bases. This CDR3 region has 15 residues. Trimming at V came to 0 bases and at J to 7 bases, leaving 7 bases not matched to a gene. Germline lookup yields CDR1 MNHNY and CDR2 SVGAGI (reference sequence). The CDR3 bases are TGTGCCAGCAGTTACTCAGCGGGGCCCCGTTATACGCAGTATTTT. It specifies CASSYSAGPRYTQYF.

About this clone itself: The same CDR3 arises from other DNA sequences in this sample as well. This chain links TRBV9 with TRBJ2-7, with TRBD2 matching 10 bases. The CDR3 is made up of 15 amino acids. V lost 4 bases, J lost 2 bases, and 6 bases stayed unmatched. Germline assignment: CDR1 SGDLS and CDR2 YYNGEE. The CDR3 is CASSPRTSGTYEQYF. The CDR3 DNA sequence: TGTGCCAGCAGCCCTCGGACTAGCGGAACCTACGAGCAGTACTTC.

The chain is built from TRBV7-2 and TRBJ2-1, with 10 positions matching TRBD1. V lost 7 bases to trimming and J lost 3 bases; unmatched junction nucleotides: 6. Germline CDR1 and CDR2: SGHTA and FQGNSA. The CDR3 covers 15 residues. The CDR3 reads CASNRDRGFYNEQFF. Written as DNA, the CDR3 is TGTGCCAGCAACAGGGACAGGGGTTTCTACAATGAGCAGTTCTTC.

This clone was observed a single time. The chain combines TRBV28 with TRBJ2-2, with D possibly called TRBD1 or TRBD2 (5 bases each). Trimming took 3 bases from V and 4 from J, leaving 9 bases between them. From germline, CDR1 is MDHEN and CDR2 SYDVKM. The CDR3 has 14 amino acids. The CDR3 sequence: CASSFRAGTGELFF. CDR3 in DNA: TGTGCCAGCAGTTTCAGGGCGGGCACCGGGGAGCTGTTTTTT.

The chain links TRBV7-9 to TRBJ1-3; no clear D. Germline CDR1 SEHNR, CDR2 FQNEAQ (reference sequence). This CDR3 comprises 16 residues. V shed 5 bases and J shed 0 bases, with 14 bases lying between them. The CDR3, as DNA: TGTGCCAGCAGCCCCAACCCGGGAGACTCTGGAAACACCATATATTTT. Translation gives CASSPNPGDSGNTIYF. The full variable domain, with the rest looked up from reference TRBV7-9 and TRBJ1-3, is DTGVSQNPRHKITKRGQNVTFRCDPISEHNRLYWYRQTLGQGPEFLTYFQNEAQLEKSRLLSDRFSAERPKGSFSTLEIQRTEQGDSAMYLCASSPNPGDSGNTIYFGEGSWLTVV.

The chain carries TRBV9 and TRBJ2-3; no clear D gene. There are 13 residues in the CDR3. The V gene's germline CDR1 is SGDLS and CDR2 YYNGEE. V lost 0 bases, J lost 5 bases, and 7 bases lay in between. CDR3 in DNA: TGTGCCAGCAGCGTAGAGGTATTAGATACGCAGTATTTT. Translated: CASSVEVLDTQYF.